The 17 T cell receptor beta chains listed next were all sequenced from one sample in a study of T cells in Graves' hyperthyroidism and ophthalmopathy. Researchers amplified the TCR beta CDR3 regions from RNA transcripts. An initial round of RT-PCR targeting the TCR CDR3 relied on the HTBI primer set. Each CDR3 protein is one row after TCRdb ran MiXCR on the multiplex PCR reads. The sample shows about half a million distinct CDR3 sequences, roughly a sixth of them seen only once. Input material: blood. All receptors come from a woman aged 30 to 39 with Graves' ophthalmopathy.

There are many counts of this clonotype. The chain is built from TRBV7-2 and TRBJ2-1; D gene uncertain. This CDR3 has 12 residues. CDR1 is SGHTA, CDR2 FQGNSA, per germline. The V and J ends lost 0 bases and 9 bases respectively, with 6 bases between them. CDR3 nucleotide sequence: TGTGCCAGCAGCTTAGCGATACGTGAGCAGTTCTTC. Translated, it gives CASSLAIREQFF.

Notes on this clonotype: This may stem from a read error, because a much larger clone lies one nucleotide away. CDR3 sequence (DNA): TGCGCCAGCAGCCAAGGGGAGGGCTATGGCTGCACCTTC. Amino acid sequence: CASSQGEGYGCTF. The chain links TRBV4-3 to TRBJ1-2; D uncertain. Germline V gene lookup returns CDR1 LGHNA and CDR2 YSLEER. The CDR3 runs 13 residues.

In its sample, this clonotype was seen many times. V gene TRBV12-3 or TRBV12-4 combines with J gene TRBJ2-2; 9 nucleotides line up with TRBD2. The CDR3 length is 17 residues. The ends lost 5 bases at V and 7 bases at J; junction bases unmatched: 14. CDR3 protein: CASSPTSGRIGIGELFF. DNA of the CDR3: TGTGCCAGCAGTCCAACTAGCGGGCGAATTGGCATCGGGGAGCTGTTTTTT.

With respect to this clonotype: A much larger clone is a single base away; this may be a read error. The V gene is TRBV6-5, the J gene TRBJ2-1, with 10 bases identical to TRBD1. The DNA end is more similar to TRBJ2-7, so the J call may be wrong. Germline V lookup: CDR1 MNHEY, CDR2 SVGAGI. The CDR3 is 16 residues long. CDR3 in amino acids: CASSYLRQGAYNEQYF. The DNA of the CDR3 is TGTGCCAGCAGTTACCTTAGACAGGGGGCCTACAATGAGCAGTACTTC.

Ten or more counts support this clonotype. The chain employs TRBV20-1 and TRBJ2-1; 9 bases fit TRBD2. Per germline, CDR1 DFQATT and CDR2 SNEGSKA (reference sequence). The length of the CDR3 is 15 residues. V gave up 3 bases and J gave up 6 bases; unmatched junction bases: 9. CDR3 protein: CSASIEPAGGNEQFF. The CDR3 DNA follows: TGCAGTGCTAGCATCGAACCAGCGGGAGGCAATGAGCAGTTCTTC.

This clonotype was picked up a small number of times. The J gene is TRBJ2-1, the V gene TRBV27, with a tentative D call TRBD2 (7 bases). Germline V gene sequence: CDR1 MNHEY, CDR2 SMNVEV (reference sequence). V was pared by 6 bases and J by 7 bases, with 19 bases between. This CDR3 contains 15 residues. DNA for the CDR3: TGTGCCAGCAGCCCCCGCGGGGGACATGGGAATGAGCAGTTCTTC. Its protein is CASSPRGGHGNEQFF.

The V and J genes are TRBV7-2 and TRBJ1-2; TRBD1 aligns across 7 bases. The CDR3 extends over 16 amino acids. The junction had 12 bases not matched to a gene; V was cut back by 3 bases and J by 5 bases. Germline values: CDR1 SGHTA, CDR2 FQGNSA. The CDR3 protein is CASSFTDREIRYGYTF. In DNA, the CDR3 is TGTGCCAGCAGCTTTACCGACAGGGAAATAAGATATGGCTACACCTTC.

This clonotype was counted between two and nine times. V gene TRBV25-1 combines with J gene TRBJ2-5; weak D call: TRBD1 (5 bases). V was shortened by 1 base and J by 9 bases, with 15 bases between the two germline ends. The CDR3 contains 14 residues. Germline loops: CDR1 MGHDK, CDR2 SYGVNS. CDR3 amino acids: CASSESRVGVAQYF. The DNA of the CDR3 is TGTGCCAGCAGTGAATCCAGGGTTGGGGTGGCCCAGTACTTC.

The gene calls are TRBV15 and TRBJ2-1; D is possibly TRBD2 (5 bases). CDR3 size: 14 residues. V was clipped by 1 base and J by 3 bases, with 7 bases between them. Germline CDR1 is LNHNV and CDR2 is YYDKDF (reference sequence). The DNA of the CDR3 is TGTGCCACCAGCAGAGTCCGGGACTACAATGAGCAGTTCTTC. Translation: CATSRVRDYNEQFF. The full variable domain, with the rest looked up from reference TRBV15 and TRBJ2-1, is DAMVIQNPRYQVTQFGKPVTLSCSQTLNHNVMYWYQQKSSQAPKLLFHYYDKDFNNEADTPDNFQSRRPNTSFCFLDIRSPGLGDTAMYLCATSRVRDYNEQFFGPGTRLTVL.

This clonotype has ten or more counts. V and J are TRBV28 and TRBJ2-6; TRBD2 might be the D (6 bases). The CDR3 covers 14 residues. The V end lost 10 bases, the J end lost 0 bases, and 10 bases lay between the germline ends. Germline CDR1 reads MDHEN; CDR2 reads SYDVKM. CDR3 in amino acids: CAIGGISGANVLTF. In nucleotides, the CDR3 is TGTGCCATCGGAGGGATCTCTGGGGCCAACGTCCTGACTTTC.

The table lists this clonotype with a few counts. The genes are TRBV20-1 and TRBJ2-1, with 11 nucleotides matching TRBD2. Germline lookup yields CDR1 DFQATT and CDR2 SNEGSKA (reference sequence). The CDR3 sequence is 14 residues long. After removal of 4 bases from V and 6 bases from J, the junction contained 5 bases not matched to a gene. The DNA of the CDR3 is TGCAGTGCTACCCGACTAGCGGGACCCAATGAGCAGTTCTTC. Encoded protein: CSATRLAGPNEQFF.

The CDR3 nucleotides read TGTGCCTGGAGTGTACGACAGGGGACTTACTCTGGGGCCAACGTCCTGACTTTC. Encoded protein: CAWSVRQGTYSGANVLTF. This rearrangement joins TRBV30 to TRBJ2-6; 8 positions match TRBD1. This CDR3 contains 18 residues. CDR1 and CDR2 from the germline V gene are GTSNPN and SVGIG (reference sequence). V dropped 0 bases and J dropped 0; count of bases not matched to a gene: 7.

This clonotype was counted ten times or more. The CDR3 loop reads CASREDRPTYNSPLHF. The CDR3 DNA sequence: TGTGCCAGCAGGGAGGACAGGCCTACCTATAATTCACCCCTCCACTTT. The chain uses TRBV2 and TRBJ1-6; 7 bases fit TRBD1. There are 16 residues in the CDR3. Trimming at V came to 6 bases and at J to 2 bases, leaving 7 bases not matched to a gene. The V gene's germline CDR1 is SNHLY and CDR2 FYNNEI.

This clonotype was picked up many times. This chain links TRBV28 with TRBJ2-6; the D is unclear. The CDR3 is 13 residues long. V dropped 7 bases and J dropped 2 bases, with 6 bases sitting between them. From germline, CDR1 is MDHEN and CDR2 SYDVKM. Written as DNA, the CDR3 is TGTGCCAGCAAGGGTCCTGGGGCCAACGTCCTGACTTTC. Translated: CASKGPGANVLTF.

This clonotype occurred many times. The V call is TRBV20-1, the J call TRBJ2-5; TRBD2 is a possible D gene (6 bases). CDR3 length: 14 residues. The V gene's germline CDR1 is DFQATT and CDR2 SNEGSKA (reference sequence). Trimming took off 3 bases at V and 4 bases at J, with 15 bases between the two ends. CDR3 amino acids: CSASPLRGRETQYF. CDR3 in DNA: TGCAGTGCTAGCCCCCTGCGGGGACGAGAGACCCAGTACTTC.

The sample holds many counts of this clonotype. The chain links TRBV12-3 or TRBV12-4 to TRBJ1-2; TRBD1 agrees at 8 bases. The ends lost 3 bases at V and 6 bases at J; junction bases unmatched: 9. The CDR3 extends over 15 amino acids. CDR3: CASSFLDRATDGYTF. CDR3 nucleotides: TGTGCCAGCAGTTTCCTGGACAGGGCAACAGATGGCTACACCTTC.

This clonotype was observed a few times. The rearrangement uses TRBV29-1 and TRBJ2-7, with D maybe TRBD1 (5 bases). Looked up from germline, CDR1 is SQVTM and CDR2 is ANQGSEA. V lost 5 bases and J 2 bases, leaving 10 bases between the germline ends. The CDR3 sequence is 12 residues long. DNA for the CDR3: TGCAGCGTTTCAGGGTCAGCCTACGAGCAGTACTTC. This translates into CSVSGSAYEQYF.